This T cell receptor (beta chain) appears in the sequencing data of a study of T cells expressing NK-cell markers. Study information: The TCR beta repertoires originated in sorted CD3+CD56+NKG2C+, CD3+CD56+NKG2C- and CD3+CD56-NKG2C+ T cells. With respect to HCMV, most of the eight sequenced donors were seropositive, and one was seronegative.

The CDR3 runs 15 residues. Looked up from germline, CDR1 is MNHEY and CDR2 is SVGEGT. Scientists made TCR beta cDNA using 5'RACE template switching with UMIs. One entry per CDR3 protein, without DNA, is what TCRdb gives after re-calling the 5' RACE reads. Here the sample table reports about 410,000 distinct CDR3 sequences. This chain joins TRBV6-2 or TRBV6-3 and TRBJ2-1; the D call of TRBD1 rests on TCRdb alone, since no DNA is present to check it. The receptor was derived from a woman between 45 and 60 years old in good health. Sequenced: blood T cells: a sorted CD56 or NKG2C T cell subset, CD4+ or CD8+ T cells, or bulk PBMC T cells (not recorded which). The CDR3 is CASSRDRGLRNEQFF.